The entry that follows covers one T cell receptor beta chain sequence. This entry is derived from a study of blood T cell repertoires in COVID-19. Study at large: COVID-19 samples collected from the United States, Italy and Spain covered acute and convalescent phases. PBMCs, B-cell-depleted T cells, or T cells provided the cDNA or gDNA that made up the material.

Original processing methods: Reference gene primer amplification yielded estimated nucleated cell counts. TCRdb's table, derived via immunoSEQ multiplex PCR, lists solely in-frame clones and lacks some. Clone size and V and J calls were adopted from that table, with D and trimming inferred from the DNA. The profile shows some 37,000 clones, about 87% of them singletons. The CDR3 contains 17 residues. The sequence was collected from a woman in her seventies with acute or convalescent COVID-19. Sample: peripheral blood. The chain couples TRBV21-1 to TRBJ2-2; the D call TRBD1 from the table was never checked on the DNA. TRBV21-1 is listed as a pseudogene. The CDR3 DNA follows: TGTGCCAGCAGCAAATCCCCCCTACAGTGGAACACCGGGGAGCTGTTTTTT. Translated: CASSKSPLQWNTGELFF.